This T cell receptor (beta chain) derives from a study of response to subunit inactivated influenza vaccine. Study-wide results and limits: Seasonal influenza vaccination, on each occasion, was suggested by the authors to recruit few new T cells.

Of note for this clonotype: Its antigen is not identified.

Each CDR3 protein gets one entry after TCRdb re-called the RT-PCR reads with MiXCR. The table includes roughly 520,000 distinct CDR3 sequences, 25% detected once. The CDR3 extends over 15 amino acids. CDR1 is SGHTA and CDR2 is FQGNSA in the germline V gene. The ends were cut back, 0 bases at V and 4 bases at J, with 12 bases in the middle. The clonotype originates from a man aged 50-59 years who received an inactivated influenza vaccine. The source was CD4+ T cells sorted from PBMCs, collected 5 to 6 days after vaccination. The chain links TRBV7-2 to TRBJ2-5; perhaps TRBD2 as D (6 bases). In DNA, the CDR3 is TGTACCAGCAGCTTAGCAAGACTAGAAGGAGAGACCCAGTACTTC. Its protein product is CTSSLARLEGETQYF.